This TCR beta chain was sequenced for a study of beta chain features in type 1 diabetes. Study-level points and caveats: Type 1 diabetes patients showed a moderate but significant shortening of TCRB CDR3s in all four CD4+ subsets.

Investigators reverse transcribed all isolated RNA, so they sequenced expressed TCRB transcripts. Measured with immunoSEQ multiplex PCR; TCRdb has only the in-frame clones, and not every one. The sample lists approximately 250,000 clones; approximately 10% were seen once. Points on this clone: Its antigen is still unknown.

The receptor comes from a man in his thirties or forties with type 1 diabetes. Sequenced input: naive CD4+ T cells from blood.

The CDR3 loop is CASTGPGTDTQYF. The CDR3 DNA is TGTGCCAGCACAGGTCCAGGCACAGATACGCAGTATTTT. The chain uses TRBV6-5 and TRBJ2-3; no clear D. The ends were cut back, 7 bases at V and 1 base at J, with 9 bases in the middle. CDR1 and CDR2 from the germline V gene are MNHEY and SVGAGI. The CDR3 covers 13 residues.